These 8 T cell receptor beta chains originate from one sample sequenced in a study of blood T cell repertoires in COVID-19. Sequencing used immunoSEQ multiplex PCR; TCRdb keeps in-frame clones, though not all of them. The repertoire consists of some 160,000 clones, with 83% occurring once and the leading ten covering approximately 18%. The sequencing sample was made of peripheral blood. Receptors were obtained from an older woman who had recovered from COVID-19.

The chain recombines TRBV9 with TRBJ2-3; TRBD2 matches 16 bases. Germline V CDR1 and CDR2: SGDLS, YYNGEE. The CDR3 extends over 20 amino acids. The V segment lost 3 bases and the J segment 0 bases; nucleotides outside the gene matches: 10. The CDR3 region has the DNA TGTGCCAGCAGCGCCTGGGGGACTAGCGGGAGGGCAGCTAGCACAGATACGCAGTATTTT. This gives the protein CASSAWGTSGRAASTDTQYF.

The chain has TRBV10-3 and TRBJ1-1, with 7 bases that match TRBD1. Germline V CDR1 and CDR2: ENHRY, SYGVKD. V lost 6 bases, J lost 1 base, and 8 bases stayed unmatched. The CDR3 is 15 amino acids. The CDR3 region is CAIRSQGDRNTEAFF. The CDR3 bases are TGTGCCATCAGGAGCCAGGGGGATCGGAACACTGAAGCTTTCTTT.

For the CDR3, the DNA is TGTGCCAGCAGTTACTGGGGGGGTCGGGGAGATACGCAGTATTTT. Its translation: CASSYWGGRGDTQYF. This chain connects TRBV6-5 to TRBJ2-3; 7 bases match TRBD2. In germline, CDR1 is MNHEY, CDR2 SVGAGI. Trimming cost V 1 base and J 5 bases; bases outside gene matches: 6. This CDR3 contains 15 residues.

This clone has a single count. This chain uses TRBV4-3 with TRBJ1-2, with TRBD1 as a possible D gene (5 bases). CDR3 size: 14 residues. The germline CDR1 and CDR2 sequences are LGHNA and YSLEER. The V and J ends lost 0 bases and 6 bases respectively, with 11 bases between them. The CDR3 protein is CASSQEGGGDGYTF. Here the CDR3 DNA reads TGCGCCAGCAGCCAAGAGGGTGGGGGGGATGGCTACACCTTC.

The genes are TRBV24-1 and TRBJ2-1; possibly TRBD2 for D (5 bases). Germline V gene data show CDR1 as KGHDR and CDR2 as SFDVKD. V was cut by 4 bases and J by 12 bases, with 18 bases left in between. This CDR3 is 14 amino acids long. CDR3 nucleotide sequence: TGTGCCACCAGTGACCCCGGGCGGGCCAAGAGGCAGTTCTTC. Encoded protein: CATSDPGRAKRQFF.

V gene TRBV10-2 combines with J gene TRBJ1-1; D is unresolved. Germline V gene data show CDR1 as WSHSY and CDR2 as SAAADI. The CDR3 totals 12 residues. Trimming removed 5 bases at V and 1 base at J, with 5 bases between. The CDR3 DNA follows: TGCGCCAGCAGTCAGGCGAACACTGAAGCTTTCTTT. Translation gives CASSQANTEAFF.

This clone was counted once. The chain employs TRBV4-2 and TRBJ2-3, with TRBD2 identical over 11 bases. Trimming cost V 1 base and J 0 bases; bases outside gene matches: 12. The CDR3 has 20 residues. The germline V gene encodes CDR1 LGHNA and CDR2 YNFKEQ. The CDR3 reads CASSQAARLAGRASTDTQYF. As DNA, the CDR3 is TGTGCCAGCAGCCAAGCGGCCAGACTAGCGGGGCGTGCTAGCACAGATACGCAGTATTTT.

The CDR3 is CASMAANYGYTF. In DNA, the CDR3 is TGTGCCAGCATGGCAGCTAACTATGGCTACACCTTC. This sequence joins TRBV28 and TRBJ1-2; D gene uncertain. With 7 bases removed from V and 0 bases from J, the gap between germline ends came to 6 bases. The CDR3 is 12 residues long. Germline CDR1 and CDR2: MDHEN and SYDVKM.